This T cell receptor beta chain was documented in a study of shared clonotypes between healthy human individuals. To note about this clone: Antigen unknown.

Findings and limits, study-wide: Clonotype sharing among donors likely depends on sequencing depth.

J gave up 3 bases and V 6 bases, and 10 bases lay outside the gene matches. The CDR3 contains 15 residues. The V gene's germline CDR1 is LNHDA and CDR2 SQIVND (reference sequence). The table came from immunoSEQ multiplex PCR; TCRdb's copy has only in-frame clones and leaves some out. This table has roughly 660,000 clones, roughly 88% appearing once. This clonotype was sampled from a man in his late teens or twenties in good health. Some clones in this sample may be carry-over from other donors' samples. The chain couples TRBV19 to TRBJ1-2, with TRBD1 matching 7 bases. The material sequenced was memory CD8+ T cells from PBMCs. Indicated subset: CD45RO+ cells pooled with CCR7-negative TemRA cells. CDR3 sequence reads: CASSPGTVIYYGYTF. The CDR3 nucleotides are TGTGCCAGTAGCCCCGGGACAGTAATCTACTATGGCTACACCTTC.